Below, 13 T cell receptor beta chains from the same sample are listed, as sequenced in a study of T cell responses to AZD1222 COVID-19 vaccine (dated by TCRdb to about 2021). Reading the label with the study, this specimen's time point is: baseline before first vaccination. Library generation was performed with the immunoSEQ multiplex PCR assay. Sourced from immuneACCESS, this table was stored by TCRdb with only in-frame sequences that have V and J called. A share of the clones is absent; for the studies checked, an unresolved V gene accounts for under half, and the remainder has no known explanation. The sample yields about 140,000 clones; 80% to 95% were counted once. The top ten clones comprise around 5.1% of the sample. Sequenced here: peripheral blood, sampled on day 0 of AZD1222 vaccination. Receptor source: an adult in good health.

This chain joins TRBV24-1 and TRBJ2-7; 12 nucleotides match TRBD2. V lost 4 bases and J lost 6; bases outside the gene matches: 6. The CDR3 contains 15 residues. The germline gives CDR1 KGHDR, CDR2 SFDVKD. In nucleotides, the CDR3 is TGTGCCACCAGTGACCAGACTAGCGGGAGCGGCGAGCAGTACTTC. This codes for CATSDQTSGSGEQYF.

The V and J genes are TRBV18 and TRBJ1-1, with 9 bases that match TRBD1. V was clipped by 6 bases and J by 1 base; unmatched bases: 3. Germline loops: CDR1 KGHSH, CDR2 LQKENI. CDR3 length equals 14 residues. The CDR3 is CASSGGQGNTEAFF. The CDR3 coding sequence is TGTGCCAGCTCGGGGGGACAGGGGAACACTGAAGCTTTCTTT.

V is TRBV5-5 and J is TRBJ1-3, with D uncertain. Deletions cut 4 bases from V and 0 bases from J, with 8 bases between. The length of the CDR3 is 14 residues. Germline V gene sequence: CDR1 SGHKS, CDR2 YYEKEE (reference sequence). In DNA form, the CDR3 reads TGTGCCAGCAGCCTAGGTGGCTCTGGAAACACCATATATTTT. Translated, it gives CASSLGGSGNTIYF.

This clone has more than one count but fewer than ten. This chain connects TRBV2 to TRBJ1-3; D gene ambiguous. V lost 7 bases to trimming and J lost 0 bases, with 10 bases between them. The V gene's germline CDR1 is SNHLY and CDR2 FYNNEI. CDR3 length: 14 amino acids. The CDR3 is CASKSSNSGNTIYF. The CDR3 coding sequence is TGTGCCAGCAAATCTTCCAACTCTGGAAACACCATATATTTT.

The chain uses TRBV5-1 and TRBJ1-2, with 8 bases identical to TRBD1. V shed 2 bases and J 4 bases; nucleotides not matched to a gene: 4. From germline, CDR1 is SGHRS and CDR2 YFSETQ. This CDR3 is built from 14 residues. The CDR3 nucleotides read TGCGCCAGCAGCTTTCAAGGACAGGGCTATGGCTACACCTTC. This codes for CASSFQGQGYGYTF.

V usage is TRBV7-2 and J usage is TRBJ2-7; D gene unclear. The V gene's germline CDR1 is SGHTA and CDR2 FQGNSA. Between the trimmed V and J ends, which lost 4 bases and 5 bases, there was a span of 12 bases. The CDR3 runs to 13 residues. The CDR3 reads CASSSPQRDEQYF. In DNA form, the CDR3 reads TGTGCCAGCAGCTCCCCCCAGAGAGACGAGCAGTACTTC.

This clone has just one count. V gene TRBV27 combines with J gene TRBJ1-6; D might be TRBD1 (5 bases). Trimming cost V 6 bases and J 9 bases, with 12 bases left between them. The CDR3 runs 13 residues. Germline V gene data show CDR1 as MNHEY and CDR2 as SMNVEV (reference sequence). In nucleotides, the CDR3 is TGTGCCAGCAGATGGGGGGAGGGTTCACCCCTCCACTTT. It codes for CASRWGEGSPLHF.

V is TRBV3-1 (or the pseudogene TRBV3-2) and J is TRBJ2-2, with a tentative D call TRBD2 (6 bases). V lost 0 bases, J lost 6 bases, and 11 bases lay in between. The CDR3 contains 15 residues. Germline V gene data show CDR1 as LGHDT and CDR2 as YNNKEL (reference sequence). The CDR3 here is CASSQDAGFAGELFF. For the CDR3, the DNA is TGTGCCAGCAGCCAAGATGCGGGATTTGCCGGGGAGCTGTTTTTT.

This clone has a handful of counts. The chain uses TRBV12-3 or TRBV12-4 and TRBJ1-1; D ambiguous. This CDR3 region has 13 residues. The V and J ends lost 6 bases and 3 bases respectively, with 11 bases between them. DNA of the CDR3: TGTGCCAGCAGCCTACTGTTGGACACTGAAGCTTTCTTT. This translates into CASSLLLDTEAFF.

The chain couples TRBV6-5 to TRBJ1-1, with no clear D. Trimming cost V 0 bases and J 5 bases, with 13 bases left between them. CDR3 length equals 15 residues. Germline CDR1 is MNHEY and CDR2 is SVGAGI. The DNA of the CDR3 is TGTGCCAGCAGTTACTCCCCCGACCTGGGGACTGAAGCTTTCTTT. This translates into CASSYSPDLGTEAFF.

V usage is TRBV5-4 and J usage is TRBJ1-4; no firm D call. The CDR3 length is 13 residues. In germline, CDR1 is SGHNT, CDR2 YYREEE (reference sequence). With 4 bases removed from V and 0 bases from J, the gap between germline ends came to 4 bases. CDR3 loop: CASSATTNEKLFF. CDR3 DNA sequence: TGTGCCAGCAGCGCTACAACTAATGAAAAACTGTTTTTT. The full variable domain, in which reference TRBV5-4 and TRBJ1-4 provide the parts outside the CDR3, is ETGVTQSPTHLIKTRGQQVTLRCSSQSGHNTVSWYQQALGQGPQFIFQYYREEENGRGNFPPRFSGLQFPNYSSELNVNALELDDSALYLCASSATTNEKLFFGSGTQLSVL.

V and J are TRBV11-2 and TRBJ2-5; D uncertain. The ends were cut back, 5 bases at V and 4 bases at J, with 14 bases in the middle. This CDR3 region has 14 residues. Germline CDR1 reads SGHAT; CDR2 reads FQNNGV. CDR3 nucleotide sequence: TGTGCCAGCAGCATATTAGAGATCGGAGAGACCCAGTACTTC. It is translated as CASSILEIGETQYF.

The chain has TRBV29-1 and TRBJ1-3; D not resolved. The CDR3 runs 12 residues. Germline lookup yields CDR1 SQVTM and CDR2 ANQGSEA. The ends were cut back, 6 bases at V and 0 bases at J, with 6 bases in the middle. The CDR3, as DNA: TGCAGCGTCCAGGACTCTGGAAACACCATATATTTT. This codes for CSVQDSGNTIYF. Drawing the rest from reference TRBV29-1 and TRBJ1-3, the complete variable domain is SAVISQKPSRDICQRGTSLTIQCQVDSQVTMMFWYRQQPGQSLTLIATANQGSEATYESGFVIDKFPISRPNLTFSTLTVSNMSPEDSSIYLCSVQDSGNTIYFGEGSWLTVV.